This T cell receptor beta chain was sequenced in a study of OX40 agonist ivuxolimab in advanced cancers. Notes on the study in general: Both blood CD4+ and CD8+ T cells showed clonal growth by week 6 at 0.1 to 3.0 mg/kg.

Points on this clone: Its antigen is unknown.

Using immunoSEQ multiplex PCR, the repertoire was profiled, and TCRdb retains in-frame clones only, with some absent. The sample has around 74,000 clones; 84% are singletons. With 1 base removed from V and 2 bases from J, the gap between germline ends came to 11 bases. The CDR3 has 15 residues. Germline values: CDR1 SGDLS, CDR2 YYNGEE. Material: CD4+ or CD8+ T cells sorted from blood, obtained in a trial of the OX40 agonist ivuxolimab. The TCR sequence derives from an adult with an advanced solid tumor such as melanoma, head and neck, liver or kidney cancer. The chain combines TRBV9 with TRBJ2-3; either TRBD1 or TRBD2 may supply D (5 bases each). CDR3 nucleotides: TGTGCCAGCAGCGTATCCGGGACCAACACAGATACGCAGTATTTT. Translating gives CASSVSGTNTDTQYF.